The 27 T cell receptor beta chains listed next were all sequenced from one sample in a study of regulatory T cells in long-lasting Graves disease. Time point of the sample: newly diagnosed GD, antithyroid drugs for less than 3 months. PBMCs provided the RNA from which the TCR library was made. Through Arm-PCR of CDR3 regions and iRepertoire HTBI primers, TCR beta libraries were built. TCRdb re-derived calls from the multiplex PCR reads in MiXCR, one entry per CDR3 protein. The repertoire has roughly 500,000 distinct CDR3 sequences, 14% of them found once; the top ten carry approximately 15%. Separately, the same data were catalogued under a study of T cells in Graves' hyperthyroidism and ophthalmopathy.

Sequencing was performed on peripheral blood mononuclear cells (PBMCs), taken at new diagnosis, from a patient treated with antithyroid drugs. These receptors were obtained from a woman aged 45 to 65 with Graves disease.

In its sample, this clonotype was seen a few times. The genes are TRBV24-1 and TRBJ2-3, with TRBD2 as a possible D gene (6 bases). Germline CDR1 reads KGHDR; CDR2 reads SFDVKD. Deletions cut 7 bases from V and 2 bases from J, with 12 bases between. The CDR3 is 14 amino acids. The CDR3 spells CATSGGFFTDTQYF. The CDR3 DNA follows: TGTGCCACCAGCGGAGGGTTTTTCACAGATACGCAGTATTTT.

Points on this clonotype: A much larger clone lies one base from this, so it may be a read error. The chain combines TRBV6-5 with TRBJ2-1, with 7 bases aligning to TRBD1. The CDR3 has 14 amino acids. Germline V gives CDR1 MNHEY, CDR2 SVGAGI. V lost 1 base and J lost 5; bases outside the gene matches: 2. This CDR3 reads CASSYWGQNNEQFF. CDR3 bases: TGTGCCAGCAGTTACTGGGGACAGAACAATGAGCAGTTCTTC.

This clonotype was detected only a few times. The CDR3 DNA reads TGTGCCAGCAGCTTAGATGTCGTTGAAGCTTTCTTT. Its protein is CASSLDVVEAFF. This sequence joins TRBV7-9 and TRBJ1-1, with D unresolved. From germline, CDR1 is SEHNR and CDR2 FQNEAQ (reference sequence). V shed 1 base and J shed 7 bases, with 7 bases lying between them. The CDR3 spans 12 residues.

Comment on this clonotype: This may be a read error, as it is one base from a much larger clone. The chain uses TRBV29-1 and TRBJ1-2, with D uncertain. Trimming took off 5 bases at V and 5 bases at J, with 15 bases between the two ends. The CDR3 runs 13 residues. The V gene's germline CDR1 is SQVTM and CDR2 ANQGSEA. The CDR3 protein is CSVRAYMGYGYTF. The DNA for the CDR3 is TGCAGCGTTAGGGCGTACATGGGATATGGCTACACCTTC.

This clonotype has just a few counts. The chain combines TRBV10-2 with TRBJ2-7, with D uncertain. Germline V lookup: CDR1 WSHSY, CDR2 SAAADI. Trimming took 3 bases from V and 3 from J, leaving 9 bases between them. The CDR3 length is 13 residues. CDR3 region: CASSDALNYEQYF. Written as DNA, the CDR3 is TGCGCCAGCAGTGACGCCCTTAACTACGAGCAGTACTTC.

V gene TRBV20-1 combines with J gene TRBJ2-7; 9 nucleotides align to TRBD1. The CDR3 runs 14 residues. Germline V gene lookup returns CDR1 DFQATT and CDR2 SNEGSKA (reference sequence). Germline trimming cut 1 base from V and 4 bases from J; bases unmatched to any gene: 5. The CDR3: CSARGGTGRYEQYF. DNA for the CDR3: TGCAGTGCTAGAGGAGGGACAGGGAGATACGAGCAGTACTTC.

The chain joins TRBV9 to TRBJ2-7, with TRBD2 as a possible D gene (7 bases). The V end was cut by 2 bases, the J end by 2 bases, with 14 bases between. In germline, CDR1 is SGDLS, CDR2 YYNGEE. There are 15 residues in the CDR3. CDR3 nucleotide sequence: TGTGCCAGCAGCGTTGGAGCGGGGACAACCTACGAGCAGTACTTC. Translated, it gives CASSVGAGTTYEQYF.

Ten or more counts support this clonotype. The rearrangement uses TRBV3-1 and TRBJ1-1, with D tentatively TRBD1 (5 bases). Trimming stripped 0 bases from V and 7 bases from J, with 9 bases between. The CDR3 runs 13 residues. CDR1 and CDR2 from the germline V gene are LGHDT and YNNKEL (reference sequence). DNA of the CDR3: TGTGCCAGCAGCCAAGAGTTCGGGGGTGAAGCTTTCTTT. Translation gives CASSQEFGGEAFF.

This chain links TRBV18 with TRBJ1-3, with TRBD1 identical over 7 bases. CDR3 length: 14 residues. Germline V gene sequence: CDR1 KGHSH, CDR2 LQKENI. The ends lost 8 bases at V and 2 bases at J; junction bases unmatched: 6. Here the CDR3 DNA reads TGTGCCAGCAGATCGGGACAGACTGGAAACACCATATATTTT. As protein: CASRSGQTGNTIYF.

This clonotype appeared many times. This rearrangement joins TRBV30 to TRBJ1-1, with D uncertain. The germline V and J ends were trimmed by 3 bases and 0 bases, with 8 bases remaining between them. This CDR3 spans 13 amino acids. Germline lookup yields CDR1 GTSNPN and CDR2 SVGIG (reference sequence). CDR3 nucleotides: TGTGCCTGGAGGTCAAGCATGAACACTGAAGCTTTCTTT. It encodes CAWRSSMNTEAFF. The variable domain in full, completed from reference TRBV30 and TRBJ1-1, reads SQTIHQWPATLVQPVGSPLSLECTVEGTSNPNLYWYRQAAGRGLQLLFYSVGIGQISSEVPQNLSASRPQDRQFILSSKKLLLSDSGFYLCAWRSSMNTEAFFGQGTRLTVV.

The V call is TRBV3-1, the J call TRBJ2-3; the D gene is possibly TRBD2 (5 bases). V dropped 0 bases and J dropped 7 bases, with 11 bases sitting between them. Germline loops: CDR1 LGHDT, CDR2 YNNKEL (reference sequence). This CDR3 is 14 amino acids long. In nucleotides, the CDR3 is TGTGCCAGCAGCCAAGACGCGACTACCTATACGCAGTATTTT. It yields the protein CASSQDATTYTQYF.

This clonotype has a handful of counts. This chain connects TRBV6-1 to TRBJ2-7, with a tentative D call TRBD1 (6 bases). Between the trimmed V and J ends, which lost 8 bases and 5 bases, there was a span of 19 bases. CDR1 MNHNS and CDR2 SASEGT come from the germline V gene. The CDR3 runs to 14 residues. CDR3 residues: CASYLVGAGNEQYF. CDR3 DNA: TGTGCCAGCTACCTAGTGGGGGCTGGAAACGAGCAGTACTTC.

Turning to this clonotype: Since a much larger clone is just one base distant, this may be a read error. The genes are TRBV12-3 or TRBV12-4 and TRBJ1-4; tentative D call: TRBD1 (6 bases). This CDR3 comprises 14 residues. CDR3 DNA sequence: TGTGCCAGCAGTAATACAGGGAGGAGTGAAAACCTGTTTTTT. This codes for CASSNTGRSENLFF.

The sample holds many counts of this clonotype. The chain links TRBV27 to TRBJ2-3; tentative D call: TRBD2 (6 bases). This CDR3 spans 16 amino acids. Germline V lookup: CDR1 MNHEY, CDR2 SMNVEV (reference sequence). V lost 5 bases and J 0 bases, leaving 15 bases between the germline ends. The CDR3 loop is CASSPSRGLSTDTQYF. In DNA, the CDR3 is TGTGCCAGCAGTCCCTCCCGGGGGTTAAGCACAGATACGCAGTATTTT.

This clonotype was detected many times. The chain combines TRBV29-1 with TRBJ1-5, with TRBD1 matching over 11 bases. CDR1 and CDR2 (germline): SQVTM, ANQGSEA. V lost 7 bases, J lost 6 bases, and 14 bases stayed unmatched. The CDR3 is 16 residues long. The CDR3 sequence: CSAIYTGDRGAQPQHF. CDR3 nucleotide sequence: TGCAGCGCCATATACACGGGGGACAGGGGGGCTCAGCCCCAGCATTTT. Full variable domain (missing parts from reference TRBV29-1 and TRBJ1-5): SAVISQKPSRDICQRGTSLTIQCQVDSQVTMMFWYRQQPGQSLTLIATANQGSEATYESGFVIDKFPISRPNLTFSTLTVSNMSPEDSSIYLCSAIYTGDRGAQPQHFGDGTRLSIL.

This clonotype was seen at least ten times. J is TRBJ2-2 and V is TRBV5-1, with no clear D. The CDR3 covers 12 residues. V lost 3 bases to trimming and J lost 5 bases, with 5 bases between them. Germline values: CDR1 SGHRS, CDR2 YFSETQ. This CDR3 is CASSYGTGELFF. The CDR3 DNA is TGCGCCAGCAGCTACGGGACCGGGGAGCTGTTTTTT.

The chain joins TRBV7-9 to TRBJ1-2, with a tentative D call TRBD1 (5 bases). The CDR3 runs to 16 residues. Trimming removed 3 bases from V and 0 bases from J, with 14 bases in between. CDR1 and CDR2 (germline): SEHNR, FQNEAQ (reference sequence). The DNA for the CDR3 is TGTGCCAGCAGCTTTCCCAGGGTGGATGCTAACTATGGCTACACCTTC. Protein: CASSFPRVDANYGYTF.

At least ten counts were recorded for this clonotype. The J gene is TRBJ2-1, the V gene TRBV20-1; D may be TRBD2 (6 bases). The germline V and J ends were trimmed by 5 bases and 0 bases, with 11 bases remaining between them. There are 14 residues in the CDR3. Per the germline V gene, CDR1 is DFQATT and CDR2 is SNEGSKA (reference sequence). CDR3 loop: CSAEAGSSYNEQFF. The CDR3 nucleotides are TGCAGTGCTGAAGCGGGTAGCTCCTACAATGAGCAGTTCTTC.

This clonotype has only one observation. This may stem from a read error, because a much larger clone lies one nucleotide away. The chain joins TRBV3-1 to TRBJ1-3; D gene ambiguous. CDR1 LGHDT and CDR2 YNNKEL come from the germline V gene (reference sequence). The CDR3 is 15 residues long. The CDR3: CASGQGAGSGNTIYF. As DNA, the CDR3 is TGTGCCAGCGGCCAAGGTGCGGGCTCCGGAAACACCATATATTTT.

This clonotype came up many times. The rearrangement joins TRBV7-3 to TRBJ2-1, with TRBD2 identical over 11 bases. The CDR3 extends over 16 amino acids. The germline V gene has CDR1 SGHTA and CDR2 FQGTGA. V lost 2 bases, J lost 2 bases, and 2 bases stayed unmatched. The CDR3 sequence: CASSLLAGGTYNEQFF. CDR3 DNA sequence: TGTGCCAGCAGCTTACTAGCGGGAGGCACCTACAATGAGCAGTTCTTC.

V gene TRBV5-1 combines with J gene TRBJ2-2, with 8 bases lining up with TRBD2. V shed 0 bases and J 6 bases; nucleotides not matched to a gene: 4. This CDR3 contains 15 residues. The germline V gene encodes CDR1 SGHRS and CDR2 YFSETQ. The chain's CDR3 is CASSLDPGGAGELFF. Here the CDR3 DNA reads TGCGCCAGCAGCTTGGATCCGGGGGGGGCCGGGGAGCTGTTTTTT.

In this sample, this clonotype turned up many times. In DNA form, the CDR3 reads TGTGCCACCAAAGGGGGCAGCCAGCCCCAGCATTTT. Protein sequence: CATKGGSQPQHF. The chain has TRBV28 and TRBJ1-5, with 7 bases that match TRBD1. V shed 10 bases, J shed 7 bases, and the junction held 7 bases outside the gene matches. Germline CDR1 MDHEN, CDR2 SYDVKM. CDR3 length: 12 amino acids.

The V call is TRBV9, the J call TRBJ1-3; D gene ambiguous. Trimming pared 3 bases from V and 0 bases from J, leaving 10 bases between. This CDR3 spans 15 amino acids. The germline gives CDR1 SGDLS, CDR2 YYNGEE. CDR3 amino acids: CASSGHPGSGNTIYF. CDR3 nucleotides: TGTGCCAGCAGCGGCCACCCCGGCTCTGGAAACACCATATATTTT.

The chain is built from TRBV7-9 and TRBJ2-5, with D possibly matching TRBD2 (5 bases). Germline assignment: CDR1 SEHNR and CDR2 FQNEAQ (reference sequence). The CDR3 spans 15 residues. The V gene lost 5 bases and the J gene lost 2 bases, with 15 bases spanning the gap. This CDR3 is CASSPAGEPQETQYF. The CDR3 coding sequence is TGTGCCAGCAGCCCCGCCGGGGAGCCGCAAGAGACCCAGTACTTC.

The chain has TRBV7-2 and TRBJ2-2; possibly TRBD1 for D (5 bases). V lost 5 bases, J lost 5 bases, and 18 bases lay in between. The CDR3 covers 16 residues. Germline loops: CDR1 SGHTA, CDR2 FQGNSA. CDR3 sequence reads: CASSPGGWGSTGELFF. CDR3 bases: TGTGCCAGCAGCCCCGGTGGGTGGGGCTCGACCGGGGAGCTGTTTTTT.

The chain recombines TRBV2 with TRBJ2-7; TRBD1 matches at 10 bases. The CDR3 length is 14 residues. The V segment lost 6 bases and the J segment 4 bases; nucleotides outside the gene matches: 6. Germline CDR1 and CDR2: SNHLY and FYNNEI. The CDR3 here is CASRSGTGVYEQYF. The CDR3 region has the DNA TGTGCCAGCAGATCCGGGACAGGGGTATACGAGCAGTACTTC.

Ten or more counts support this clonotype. The CDR3 nucleotides read TGTGCCAGCAGCCGGTTACAGGGTAGTAGCACAGATACGCAGTATTTT. Amino acids: CASSRLQGSSTDTQYF. The genes are TRBV3-1 and TRBJ2-3, with TRBD1 as a possible D gene (6 bases). V shed 4 bases and J shed 0 bases, with 14 bases lying between them. Germline loops: CDR1 LGHDT, CDR2 YNNKEL (reference sequence). The CDR3 loop spans 16 amino acids.